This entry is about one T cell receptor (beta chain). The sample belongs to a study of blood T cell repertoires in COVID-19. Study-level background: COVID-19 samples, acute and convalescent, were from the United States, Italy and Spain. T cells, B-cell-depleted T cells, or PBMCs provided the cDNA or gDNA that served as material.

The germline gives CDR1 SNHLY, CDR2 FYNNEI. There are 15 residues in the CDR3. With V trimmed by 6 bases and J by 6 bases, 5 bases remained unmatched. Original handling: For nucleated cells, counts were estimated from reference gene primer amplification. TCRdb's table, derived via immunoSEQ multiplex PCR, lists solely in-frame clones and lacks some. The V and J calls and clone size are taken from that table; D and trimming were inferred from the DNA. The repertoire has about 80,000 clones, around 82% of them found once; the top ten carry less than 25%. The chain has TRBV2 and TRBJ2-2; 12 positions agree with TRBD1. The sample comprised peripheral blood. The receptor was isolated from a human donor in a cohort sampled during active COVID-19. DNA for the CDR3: TGTGCCAGCAGAGTGGGACAGGGGGCCGCCGGGGAGCTGTTTTTT. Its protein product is CASRVGQGAAGELFF.